This T cell receptor (beta chain) came from a study of blood T cells in healthy people across ages. Together with a sample-barcoded 5' primer, a J-beta primer mix was included in a second PCR lasting about 7 to 11 cycles. TCRdb reprocessed the 5' RACE reads with MiXCR, giving one entry per CDR3 protein. This table has roughly 1.5 million distinct CDR3 sequences, approximately 39% appearing once. Germline V CDR1 and CDR2: SGDLS, YYNGEE. With 4 bases clipped from V and 6 bases from J, the junction kept 7 bases outside the gene matches. This CDR3 has 14 amino acids. The source is a woman under 30 in good health. The sample was blood. V and J are TRBV9 and TRBJ2-7; 10 nucleotides align to TRBD2. The CDR3 is CASSSIAGGSEQYF. The CDR3 coding sequence is TGTGCCAGCAGCTCCATAGCGGGAGGCTCCGAGCAGTACTTC.